What follows are 13 T cell receptor beta chains derived from one specimen sequenced in a study of human T cells and chemical hapten exposure (dated by TCRdb to about 2021). Libraries came from RACE. Sequencer: NextSeq 500. The public sequencing data were trimmed at Q25 with fastp and processed into clonotypes with MiXCR by TCRdb, which kept only in-frame beta chains. Rows with a matching CDR3 protein are joined into one entry that keeps the most common DNA and genes. For this sample there are 150,000 to 200,000 distinct CDR3 sequences; more than 12% appear just once. Clones ranked in the top ten supply 1.7% of the sample. The label giving this sample's time point can be read as: patch test 1, 2 weeks after DPC sensitization. The sample's treatment or condition label, in plain terms: therapeutic diphenylcyclopropenone sensitization with weekly scalp DPC. The starting material was whole blood, obtained in connection with sensitization to the hapten diphenylcyclopropenone (DPC). The receptors derive from a woman aged 25-40 years with alopecia areata. Some clones in this sample may be carry-over from other donors' samples.

This clonotype showed up many times. At one boundary the junction diverges from the germline segment, which might be a read error. The chain combines TRBV29-1 with TRBJ1-2; D is ambiguous. Per the germline V gene, CDR1 is SQVTM and CDR2 is ANQGSEA. The CDR3 length is 9 residues. In nucleotides, the CDR3 is TGCAGCGTTTACTACCCCCAGGCCTTC. This gives the protein CSVYYPQAF.

This clonotype was recorded a few times. The genes are TRBV5-1 and TRBJ2-5; unclear D gene. CDR1 and CDR2 (germline): SGHRS, YFSETQ. V shed 2 bases and J shed 5 bases, with 7 bases lying between them. The CDR3 loop spans 12 amino acids. The CDR3 region has the DNA TGCGCCAGCAGCTTCGATCGGGAGACCCAGTACTTC. This sequence encodes CASSFDRETQYF. Combining the CDR3 with reference TRBV5-1 and TRBJ2-5 gives the whole variable domain KAGVTQTPRYLIKTRGQQVTLSCSPISGHRSVSWYQQTPGQGLQFLFEYFSETQRNKGNFPGRFSGRQFSNSRSEMNVSTLELGDSALYLCASSFDRETQYFGPGTRLLVL.

In its sample, this clonotype ranks as medium-sized. The genes are TRBV5-1 and TRBJ2-1; TRBD2 matches at 10 bases. Germline CDR1 is SGHRS and CDR2 is YFSETQ. This CDR3 contains 15 residues. After removal of 4 bases from V and 8 bases from J, the junction contained 9 bases not matched to a gene. The CDR3 is CASSVMASGRDEQFF. The CDR3 DNA sequence: TGCGCCAGCAGCGTGATGGCTAGCGGGAGAGATGAGCAGTTCTTC.

This chain joins TRBV5-1 and TRBJ2-6; D is unresolved. V lost 1 base to trimming and J lost 2 bases, with 10 bases between them. CDR1 is SGHRS, CDR2 YFSETQ, per germline. CDR3 length equals 16 residues. The CDR3 region has the DNA TGCGCCAGCAGCTTGTTCAGCGCCCCTGGGGCCAACGTCCTGACTTTC. It codes for CASSLFSAPGANVLTF.

This CDR3 is CASSQAGTTSYNEQFF. For the CDR3, the DNA is TGCGCCAGCAGCCAAGCCGGGACCACCTCCTACAATGAGCAGTTCTTC. The gene calls are TRBV4-1 and TRBJ2-1; either TRBD1 or TRBD2 may supply D (5 bases each). The germline V and J ends were trimmed by 1 base and 0 bases, with 10 bases remaining between them. CDR1 is MGHRA, CDR2 YSYEKL, per germline. This CDR3 has 16 residues.

J is TRBJ2-3 and V is TRBV7-2; TRBD2 matches at 8 bases. CDR3 size: 14 residues. The germline gives CDR1 SGHTA, CDR2 FQGNSA. Trimming took 4 bases from V and 3 from J; bases not matched to a gene: 3. The CDR3: CASSSGLVTDTQYF. The CDR3 coding sequence is TGTGCCAGCAGCTCGGGACTAGTGACAGATACGCAGTATTTT.

This clonotype was seen more than once but under ten times. The chain carries TRBV27 and TRBJ2-7; 9 nucleotides agree with TRBD2. The CDR3 is made up of 15 amino acids. Per germline, CDR1 MNHEY and CDR2 SMNVEV (reference sequence). After removal of 2 bases from V and 3 bases from J, the junction contained 5 bases not matched to a gene. The CDR3 region is CASSLGRTSVYEQYF. CDR3 nucleotide sequence: TGTGCCAGCAGTTTAGGCCGGACTAGCGTCTACGAGCAGTACTTC.

The V gene is TRBV11-3, the J gene TRBJ1-2; 7 nucleotides match TRBD1. The CDR3 loop spans 13 amino acids. With V trimmed by 5 bases and J by 4 bases, 4 bases remained unmatched. Germline lookup yields CDR1 SGHNT and CDR2 YENEEA. DNA for the CDR3: TGTGCCAGCAGCCAAGGACAGGTCTATGGCTACACCTTC. Translation: CASSQGQVYGYTF.

This clonotype has only a few counts. This chain uses TRBV20-1 with TRBJ1-5, with a possible D match to TRBD1 (6 bases). V was shortened by 4 bases and J by 4 bases, with 14 bases between the two germline ends. This CDR3 spans 14 amino acids. Germline V gene data show CDR1 as DFQATT and CDR2 as SNEGSKA (reference sequence). The CDR3 protein is CSAIWTALNQPQHF. The CDR3 region has the DNA TGCAGTGCTATCTGGACAGCCCTAAATCAGCCCCAGCATTTT.

The table lists this clonotype with many counts. This sequence joins TRBV7-8 and TRBJ1-3; D unclear. The germline V gene has CDR1 SGHVS and CDR2 FQNEAQ. V was shortened by 2 bases and J by 0 bases, with 2 bases between the two germline ends. CDR3 size: 13 residues. DNA of the CDR3: TGTGCCAGCAGCTTAAGCTCTGGAAACACCATATATTTT. It yields the protein CASSLSSGNTIYF.

This clonotype was detected a few times. The chain is built from TRBV7-8 and TRBJ1-1; D perhaps matches TRBD1 (5 bases). V was cut by 4 bases and J by 1 base, with 22 bases left in between. Looked up from germline, CDR1 is SGHVS and CDR2 is FQNEAQ. This CDR3 is built from 18 residues. The CDR3 spells CASSSQATTATRNTEAFF. CDR3 nucleotide sequence: TGTGCCAGCAGCTCACAAGCAACGACAGCGACGCGGAACACTGAAGCTTTCTTT.

The J gene is TRBJ2-3, the V gene TRBV21-1; the DNA was not used to check the table's D call, TRBD1. TRBV21-1 is given as a pseudogene. The CDR3 is 16 residues long. The CDR3 protein is CASSKMIAPHTDTQYF. The DNA for the CDR3 is TGTGCCAGCAGCAAAATGATAGCCCCCCACACAGATACGCAGTATTTT.

The V and J genes are TRBV11-3 and TRBJ2-5, with D hard to call. The CDR3 length is 14 residues. V gave up 5 bases and J gave up 1 base, with 11 bases separating them. Germline V gene lookup returns CDR1 SGHNT and CDR2 YENEEA. CDR3 bases: TGTGCCAGCAGCGGACGGAACCCCCAAGAGACCCAGTACTTC. It is translated as CASSGRNPQETQYF.